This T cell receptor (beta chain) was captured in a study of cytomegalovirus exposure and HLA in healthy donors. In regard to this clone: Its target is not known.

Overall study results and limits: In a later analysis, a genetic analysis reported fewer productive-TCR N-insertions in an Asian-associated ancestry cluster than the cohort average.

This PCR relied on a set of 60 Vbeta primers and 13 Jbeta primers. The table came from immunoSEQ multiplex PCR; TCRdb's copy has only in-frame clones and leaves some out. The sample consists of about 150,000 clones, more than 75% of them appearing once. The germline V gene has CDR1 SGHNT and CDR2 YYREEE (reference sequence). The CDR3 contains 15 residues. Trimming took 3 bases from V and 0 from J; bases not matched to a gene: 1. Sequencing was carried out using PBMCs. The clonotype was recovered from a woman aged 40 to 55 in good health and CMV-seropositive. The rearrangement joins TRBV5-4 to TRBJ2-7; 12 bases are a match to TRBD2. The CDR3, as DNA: TGTGCCAGCAGCTGGACTAGCGGGACCTCCTACGAGCAGTACTTC. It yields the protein CASSWTSGTSYEQYF.